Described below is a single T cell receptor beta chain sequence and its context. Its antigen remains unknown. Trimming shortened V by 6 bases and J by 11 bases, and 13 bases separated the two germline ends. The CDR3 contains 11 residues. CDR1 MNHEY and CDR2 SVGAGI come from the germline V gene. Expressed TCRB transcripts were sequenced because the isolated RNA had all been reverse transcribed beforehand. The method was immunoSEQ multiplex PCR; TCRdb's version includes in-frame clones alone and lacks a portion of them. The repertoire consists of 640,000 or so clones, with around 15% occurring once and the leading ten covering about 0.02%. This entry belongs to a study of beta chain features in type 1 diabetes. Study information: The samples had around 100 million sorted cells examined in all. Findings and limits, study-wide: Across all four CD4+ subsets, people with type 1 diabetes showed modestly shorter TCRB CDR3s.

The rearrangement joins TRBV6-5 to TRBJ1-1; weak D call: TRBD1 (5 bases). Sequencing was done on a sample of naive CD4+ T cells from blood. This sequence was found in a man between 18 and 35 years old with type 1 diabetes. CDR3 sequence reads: CASSQGRSAFF. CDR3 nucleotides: TGTGCCAGCAGCCAGGGCAGGTCCGCTTTCTTT.